The rows below give T cell receptor beta chains drawn from one sample of a study of blood T cells in healthy people across ages. TCRdb called the 5' RACE reads again in MiXCR, with one record for every CDR3 protein. The sample has some 1.4 million distinct CDR3 sequences, around 42% seen once. The sequenced material came from blood. All receptors come from a woman aged 18-29 years in good health. The CDR3 runs from the conserved cysteine through the conserved F or W. The D gene is left open where the match is weak. Clone size is shown for a subset of rows, as once, few, many or a class of expanded clone.

V gene	J gene	clone size	D gene	CDR3 DNA	CDR3 protein
TRBV20-1	TRBJ1-2	.	.	TGCAGTGCTAGAGCCAGAAGCGGGGACTATGGCTACACCTTC	CSARARSGDYGYTF
TRBV7-9	TRBJ2-1	many	.	TGTGCCAGCAGCCCTGAGCAGTTCTTC	CASSPEQFF
TRBV2	TRBJ1-2	few	TRBD1	TGTGCCAGCCGACAGGACAGGGGCGGCTACACCTTC	CASRQDRGGYTF
TRBV7-9	TRBJ2-1	few	.	TGTGCCAGCAGCTTGGGAAGGGCCCGCTCCTGCAATGAGCAGTTCTTC	CASSLGRARSCNEQFF
TRBV10-3	TRBJ2-1	.	.	TGTGCCATCAGTCAAAACCCCGGGGACTTGGGGAATGAGCAGTTCTTC	CAISQNPGDLGNEQFF
TRBV29-1	TRBJ2-5	few	TRBD2	TGCAGCTATGCGGGGGGCCTCGGGGAGACCCAGTACTTC	CSYAGGLGETQYF
TRBV6-1	TRBJ2-5	few	.	TGTGCCAGCAGTGCATTTGGGGATGAGCAGTACTTC	CASSAFGDEQYF
TRBV4-1	TRBJ1-6	few	.	TGCGCCAGCAAGGGTTTAAATTCACCCCTCCACTTT	CASKGLNSPLHF
TRBV7-9	TRBJ1-1	.	TRBD1	TGTGCCAGCAGTCACCAGACAGGGACCACTGAAGCTTTCTTT	CASSHQTGTTEAFF
TRBV12-3/TRBV12-4	TRBJ2-7	once	.	TGTGCCAGCAGTTTAAGCAATAACAGCGTCCACGAGCAGTACTTC	CASSLSNNSVHEQYF
TRBV5-1	TRBJ1-2	.	TRBD1	TGCGCCAGCAGCTTGGGAGGCCTGGGACAGGGGATTACCTATGGCTACACCTTC	CASSLGGLGQGITYGYTF
TRBV29-1	TRBJ1-1	few	.	TGCAGCGTTGAGGGACAAACACAAGCTTTCTTT	CSVEGQTQAFF
TRBV20-1	TRBJ1-5	once	TRBD1	TGCAGTGCTTTTAGGACAGGGGGAAGCAATCAGCCCCAGCATTTT	CSAFRTGGSNQPQHF
TRBV6-1	TRBJ2-3	.	TRBD2	TGTGCCAGCAGTCCCGAATACCGGGCTAGCGGGAGTGTAGATACGCAGTATTTT	CASSPEYRASGSVDTQYF
TRBV18	TRBJ2-1	.	.	TGTGCCAGCTCACCTGACACATTCTCCTACAATGAGCAGTTCTTC	CASSPDTFSYNEQFF
TRBV20-1	TRBJ2-7	.	.	TGCAGTGCCCCTCAAGACGGGACCTACGAGCAGTACTTC	CSAPQDGTYEQYF
TRBV29-1	TRBJ2-3	.	.	TGCAGCGTTGAGGGAGGCAGGGGTGTAGATACGCAGTATTTT	CSVEGGRGVDTQYF
TRBV2	TRBJ2-3	.	TRBD2	TGTGCCAGCAGTTGGGAGCGGGGTATCACAGATACGCAGTATTTT	CASSWERGITDTQYF
TRBV5-5	TRBJ1-3	.	.	TGTGCCAGCAGCTTGGACAGGGTCCTTGGAAACACCATATATTTT	CASSLDRVLGNTIYF
TRBV12-5	TRBJ1-1	.	.	TGTACTAGTGGTGTATCAGGAACAGCTTTCTTT	CTSGVSGTAFF
TRBV30	TRBJ2-1	many	.	TGTGCCTGGAACAGAAACAATGAGCAGTTCTTC	CAWNRNNEQFF
TRBV20-1	TRBJ2-3	.	.	TGCAGTGCTAGACCCCCTAGGGGAGGCACAGATACGCAGTATTTT	CSARPPRGGTDTQYF
TRBV6-5	TRBJ2-1	few	.	TGTGCCAGCAGCGACTGGGACAATGAGCAGTTCTTC	CASSDWDNEQFF
TRBV18	TRBJ2-1	few	.	TGTGCCAGCTCACCACCGGCACTAGGATTTGAGCAGTTCTTC	CASSPPALGFEQFF
TRBV6-6	TRBJ2-1	few	TRBD2	TGTGCCAGCAGTTACAGGGCTAGCGGGGGGGACAATGAGCAGTTCTTC	CASSYRASGGDNEQFF
TRBV20-1	TRBJ2-7	once	.	TGCAGTGCTAGTATCCCAGGGGGGGGCTCCGAGCAGTACTTC	CSASIPGGGSEQYF
TRBV7-9	TRBJ2-3	.	.	TGTGCCAGCAGCTTGTTTGAGTCAGATACGCAGTATTTT	CASSLFESDTQYF
TRBV25-1	TRBJ2-3	.	TRBD2	TGTGCCAGCAGTGGTAGTTCGTTAGGACTAGCGGGAGGTGGTCCAGATACGCAGTATTTT	CASSGSSLGLAGGGPDTQYF
TRBV19	TRBJ1-1	.	.	TGTACCAGTAGTATTCTGGGGGAAGCTTTCTTT	CTSSILGEAFF
TRBV4-2	TRBJ2-1	.	.	TGTGCCAGCAGCCCCCCCCTAGCTAGGAATGAGCAGTTCTTC	CASSPPLARNEQFF
TRBV11-2	TRBJ2-5	.	TRBD2	TGTGTCAGCAGCGTGGGCGGGGGGCCTTCTGGGACCCAGTACTTC	CVSSVGGGPSGTQYF
TRBV3-1	TRBJ2-6	few	.	TGTGCCAGCAGCGGTGGGGGAGCTGGGGCCAACGTCCTGACTTTC	CASSGGGAGANVLTF
TRBV6-1	TRBJ2-3	.	.	TGTGCCAGCAGCCCCGACTCCCGGGCCTCGTATTTT	CASSPDSRASYF
TRBV4-1	TRBJ2-7	.	.	TGCGCCAGCAGCCAAGCGTCTGCCCTTCCCATCGAGCAGTACTTC	CASSQASALPIEQYF
TRBV5-1	TRBJ1-1	.	.	TGCGCCAGCAGCTTGTTTGGCATCACTGAAGCTTTCTTT	CASSLFGITEAFF
TRBV29-1	TRBJ1-2	few	TRBD1	TGCAGCGTAGACCGGGACAGGGGCTATGGCTACACCTTC	CSVDRDRGYGYTF